This T cell receptor beta chain came from a study of Graves' ophthalmopathy and Graves' hyperthyroidism. There are 21 residues in the CDR3. Looked up from germline, CDR1 is SGHVS and CDR2 is FQNEAQ. V lost 2 bases to trimming and J lost 9 bases; unmatched junction nucleotides: 22. Whole-study findings and limits: Sensitivity reached about 70% and specificity more than 72% when the model predicted ophthalmopathy progression.

Note on this clonotype: Antigen unknown.

Investigators amplified TCR beta CDR3 regions from RNA transcripts. Second-round multiplex PCR followed a first-round RT-PCR using HTBI primers. TCRdb re-derived calls from the multiplex PCR reads in MiXCR, one entry per CDR3 protein. Of about 170,000 distinct CDR3 sequences listed, under 40% are singletons. Excluded: other autoimmune disease, uncontrolled infection, pregnancy or lactation. This clonotype was obtained from a middle-aged woman with Graves' ophthalmopathy. The source material was peripheral blood. The chain carries TRBV7-8 and TRBJ1-6; TRBD1 matches 10 bases. This CDR3 reads CASSLWRLTYRDRGSRSPLHF. The CDR3 DNA is TGTGCCAGCAGCTTATGGCGCCTCACCTACCGGGACAGGGGATCCCGTTCACCCCTCCACTTT.